This T cell receptor beta chain was obtained from a study of blood T cell repertoires in COVID-19. Study information: Sites across the United States, Italy and Spain contributed samples from acute and convalescent COVID-19. In each case, the material was cDNA or gDNA derived from T cells, B-cell-depleted T cells, or PBMCs.

Only in-frame clones appear in the TCRdb table, and some are missing; sequencing was by immunoSEQ multiplex PCR. This repertoire shows over 200,000 clones, roughly 94% found once; its top ten account for more than 0.95%. Germline CDR1 SGHTS, CDR2 YDEGEE. Losses at the gene ends were 9 bases for V and 3 bases for J; bases not matched to a gene: 6. CDR3 length equals 14 residues. Sequencing was done on a sample of peripheral blood. The sequence was obtained from a man between 25 and 39 years old with acute or convalescent COVID-19. This chain uses TRBV5-8 with TRBJ2-3; TRBD1 aligns across 11 bases. CDR3 residues: CATTRDRGTDTQYF. The CDR3 DNA is TGTGCCACAACCCGGGACAGGGGGACAGATACGCAGTATTTT.